The sequence of this TCR beta chain was determined in a study of cytomegalovirus exposure and HLA in healthy donors. There are 14 residues in the CDR3. The germline CDR1 and CDR2 sequences are SEHNR and FQNEAQ (reference sequence). Study-level findings and limits: Productive rates of about 90% or about 30% were seen for most TCR beta V segments in an earlier analysis. Later work found that TCR association rates differed between HLA loci; DRB1 had the most and HLA-C the fewest. Immune exposure data for these donors was limited to CMV serostatus. Roughly even sequencing depth across donors was the assumption behind the presence/absence analyses.

About this clone: Its antigen is not known. One end of the junction does not line up with germline, which may come from a read error.

PCR was performed using 60 Vbeta and 13 Jbeta primers. The method was immunoSEQ multiplex PCR; TCRdb's version includes in-frame clones alone and lacks a portion of them. The data contain over 200,000 clones, approximately 70% of them singletons. Source material: PBMCs. The chain couples TRBV7-9 to TRBJ2-7, with a tentative D call TRBD1 (6 bases). This receptor was obtained from a man aged 35-49 years in good health and CMV-seropositive. CDR3 region: CSSSPVPGVGEQYF. Written as DNA, the CDR3 is TGTTCCAGCAGCCCAGTCCCAGGGGTGGGGGAGCAGTACTTC.